One sample yielded the 19 T cell receptor beta chains listed below, sequenced in a study of blood T cell repertoires in COVID-19. Sequenced by immunoSEQ multiplex PCR; TCRdb stores in-frame clones only, minus some. The sample has around 370,000 clones; roughly 91% are singletons. Material: PBMCs or T cells enriched from blood (not recorded which). Source of these receptors: a woman between 18 and 30 years old who had recovered from COVID-19.

The chain has TRBV7-2 and TRBJ2-7, with TRBD2 as a possible D gene (6 bases). Germline lookup yields CDR1 SGHTA and CDR2 FQGNSA. This CDR3 is 13 amino acids long. V was pared by 7 bases and J by 0 bases, with 10 bases between. CDR3 bases: TGTGCCAGCAAGGGCGGGGTCTCCTACGAGCAGTACTTC. This codes for CASKGGVSYEQYF. Variable domain in full (rest from reference TRBV7-2 and TRBJ2-7): GAGVSQSPSNKVTEKGKDVELRCDPISGHTALYWYRQSLGQGLEFLIYFQGNSAPDKSGLPSDRFSAERTGGSVSTLTIQRTQQEDSAVYLCASKGGVSYEQYFGPGTRLTVT.

V and J are TRBV15 and TRBJ1-2, with D possibly TRBD1 on 5 matching bases. There are 15 residues in the CDR3. Per the germline V gene, CDR1 is LNHNV and CDR2 is YYDKDF (reference sequence). The ends were cut back, 3 bases at V and 1 base at J, with 12 bases in the middle. CDR3 DNA: TGTGCCACCAGCAGGAAGACAGTGGGTAACTATGGCTACACCTTC. Its protein product is CATSRKTVGNYGYTF.

This clone has a single count. The chain links TRBV2 to TRBJ1-1; 8 bases map to TRBD1. V shed 3 bases and J 0 bases; nucleotides not matched to a gene: 6. Germline V gene data show CDR1 as SNHLY and CDR2 as FYNNEI. The CDR3 extends over 16 amino acids. Here the CDR3 DNA reads TGTGCCAGCAGTGATGACAGGGGCTACATGAACACTGAAGCTTTCTTT. Translated: CASSDDRGYMNTEAFF.

DNA for the CDR3: TGTGCCAGCAGCGATCCCAACGGGAATACGCAGTATTTT. Protein product: CASSDPNGNTQYF. This chain connects TRBV9 to TRBJ2-3, with a tentative D call TRBD2 (5 bases). The V and J ends lost 3 bases and 7 bases respectively, with 12 bases between them. This CDR3 is built from 13 residues. CDR1 SGDLS and CDR2 YYNGEE come from the germline V gene.

The V call is TRBV3-1 (or the pseudogene TRBV3-2), the J call TRBJ2-3, with TRBD2 matching 8 bases. J was trimmed by 8 bases and V by 4 bases; bases with no gene match: 14. This CDR3 is 16 amino acids long. In germline, CDR1 is LGHDT, CDR2 YNNKEL (reference sequence). CDR3 nucleotides: TGTGCCAGCAGCCCAAGCGGTAGCGGGGAACCCGCTACGCAGTATTTT. Its protein product is CASSPSGSGEPATQYF.

The genes are TRBV9 and TRBJ1-1, with a possible D match to TRBD1 (5 bases). The CDR3 runs 13 residues. CDR1 is SGDLS and CDR2 is YYNGEE in the germline V gene. Trimming left V 3 bases short and J 7 bases short, with 13 bases between. The CDR3 DNA is TGTGCCAGCAGCGACCGACAGTTGAGTGAAGCTTTCTTT. Its translation: CASSDRQLSEAFF.

J is TRBJ1-1 and V is TRBV2; unclear D gene. Germline V gene data show CDR1 as SNHLY and CDR2 as FYNNEI. The ends were cut back, 6 bases at V and 2 bases at J, with 19 bases in the middle. The CDR3 loop spans 16 amino acids. The CDR3: CASRDLGESGNTEAFF. For the CDR3, the DNA is TGTGCCAGCAGGGATTTGGGAGAGTCCGGTAACACTGAAGCTTTCTTT.

V gene TRBV29-1 combines with J gene TRBJ2-4; D gene unclear. The V gene lost 3 bases and the J gene lost 1 base, with 7 bases spanning the gap. Germline assignment: CDR1 SQVTM and CDR2 ANQGSEA. CDR3 size: 13 residues. The CDR3 loop reads CSVESPAKNIQYF. The CDR3 nucleotides read TGCAGCGTTGAGTCTCCGGCCAAAAACATTCAGTACTTC.

The gene calls are TRBV5-6 and TRBJ2-5; 8 positions agree with TRBD1. The germline V gene has CDR1 SGHDT and CDR2 YYEEEE. Trimming cost V 4 bases and J 2 bases; bases outside gene matches: 7. The CDR3 totals 15 residues. The CDR3 DNA reads TGTGCCAGCAGCAGGGGACAGGCCTTGCAAGAGACCCAGTACTTC. Encoded protein: CASSRGQALQETQYF. The complete variable domain, with remaining parts taken from reference TRBV5-6 and TRBJ2-5, reads DAGVTQSPTHLIKTRGQQVTLRCSPKSGHDTVSWYQQALGQGPQFIFQYYEEEERQRGNFPDRFSGHQFPNYSSELNVNALLLGDSALYLCASSRGQALQETQYFGPGTRLLVL.

This clone occurred once. V usage is TRBV4-2 and J usage is TRBJ2-3; 10 bases agree with TRBD2. The trim removed 3 bases at V and 1 base at J, leaving 7 bases unmatched. This CDR3 has 17 residues. Germline V CDR1 and CDR2: LGHNA, YNFKEQ. CDR3 residues: CASSHRSSGGGTDTQYF. In DNA, the CDR3 is TGTGCCAGCAGCCACAGGTCAAGCGGGGGGGGCACAGATACGCAGTATTTT.

V usage is TRBV15 and J usage is TRBJ1-5, with D possibly TRBD1 on 5 matching bases. V was pared by 0 bases and J by 6 bases, with 6 bases between. CDR1 and CDR2 from the germline V gene are LNHNV and YYDKDF (reference sequence). The length of the CDR3 is 13 residues. The CDR3 DNA sequence: TGTGCCACCAGCAGAGATCAGGGTCAGCCCCAGCATTTT. Translating gives CATSRDQGQPQHF.

This clone turned up a few times. This chain uses TRBV11-2 with TRBJ1-1; a weak D match, TRBD1 (6 bases). V lost 1 base and J 6 bases, leaving 15 bases between the germline ends. The CDR3 loop spans 15 amino acids. CDR1 SGHAT and CDR2 FQNNGV come from the germline V gene. The CDR3 DNA sequence: TGTGCCAGCAGCTTAGGGGCAGGGGTATCTTCTGAAGCTTTCTTT. It specifies CASSLGAGVSSEAFF.

This clone has just one count. The genes are TRBV9 and TRBJ1-5, with 7 nucleotides matching TRBD1. This CDR3 comprises 15 residues. The V gene's germline CDR1 is SGDLS and CDR2 YYNGEE. V lost 3 bases and J lost 1; bases outside the gene matches: 4. The CDR3 coding sequence is TGTGCCAGCAGCGGCACAGGGGCCAGCAATCAGCCCCAGCATTTT. This gives the protein CASSGTGASNQPQHF.

The chain couples TRBV5-1 to TRBJ2-7; no clear D. The germline gives CDR1 SGHRS, CDR2 YFSETQ. V was pared by 0 bases and J by 0 bases, with 7 bases between. The CDR3 consists of 14 residues. CDR3 sequence: CASSLEHSSYEQYF. CDR3 nucleotide sequence: TGCGCCAGCAGCTTGGAACACAGCTCCTACGAGCAGTACTTC.

The chain has TRBV19 and TRBJ1-3, with D maybe TRBD1 (5 bases). The ends were cut back, 6 bases at V and 0 bases at J, with 15 bases in the middle. Germline values: CDR1 LNHDA, CDR2 SQIVND (reference sequence). The CDR3 length is 16 residues. DNA of the CDR3: TGTGCCAGTAGGCCGACAGCTGTTGACTCTGGAAACACCATATATTTT. Translating gives CASRPTAVDSGNTIYF.

V usage is TRBV5-1 and J usage is TRBJ2-7; maybe TRBD2 (5 bases). This CDR3 has 14 amino acids. The ends were cut back, 1 base at V and 0 bases at J, with 8 bases in the middle. CDR1 is SGHRS and CDR2 is YFSETQ in the germline V gene. The CDR3 sequence: CASSLTGSSYEQYF. The CDR3, as DNA: TGCGCCAGCAGCTTGACTGGGAGCTCCTACGAGCAGTACTTC.

The rearrangement uses TRBV5-1 and TRBJ1-5, with 10 bases that match TRBD1. The CDR3 loop spans 15 amino acids. After removal of 4 bases from V and 5 bases from J, the junction contained 6 bases not matched to a gene. Germline values: CDR1 SGHRS, CDR2 YFSETQ. The CDR3 spells CASSTTGGGDQPQHF. The CDR3 nucleotides are TGCGCCAGCAGCACGACAGGGGGCGGCGATCAGCCCCAGCATTTT.

The chain carries TRBV5-5 and TRBJ1-2, with TRBD1 matching over 8 bases. Germline lookup yields CDR1 SGHKS and CDR2 YYEKEE (reference sequence). The V segment lost 4 bases and the J segment 0 bases; nucleotides outside the gene matches: 11. The length of the CDR3 is 17 residues. For the CDR3, the DNA is TGTGCCAGCAGCGGGACAGGAGCCACCGATACTAACTATGGCTACACCTTC. Translating it yields CASSGTGATDTNYGYTF.

This rearrangement joins TRBV6-5 to TRBJ2-3; D not resolved. The germline CDR1 and CDR2 sequences are MNHEY and SVGAGI. The V gene lost 8 bases and the J gene lost 2 bases, with 11 bases spanning the gap. The CDR3 is 13 amino acids. The CDR3 protein is CASAREFTDTQYF. DNA of the CDR3: TGTGCCAGCGCACGAGAGTTCACAGATACGCAGTATTTT.